A selection of T cell receptor beta chains follows, all from one sample in a study of T cell responses to AZD1222 COVID-19 vaccine. TCRdb's copy holds only in-frame clones and misses some; the assay was immunoSEQ multiplex PCR. Of roughly 92,000 clones in the sample, roughly nine tenths were seen once. The starting material was peripheral blood, obtained 28 days after the second AZD1222 dose. These receptors were obtained from an adult who received the AZD1222 COVID-19 vaccine. Each CDR3 is given with its conserved first and last residue. D genes are given only for firm matches. Size tells how often a clone was seen (once, few, many) or the class of an expanded clone, and some rows leave it out.

size	V	D	J	DNA	CDR3
-	TRBV2	TRBD1	TRBJ1-1	TGTGCCAGCAGTCCGCGGACAGGGATGGGCACTGAAGCTTTCTTT	CASSPRTGMGTEAFF
-	TRBV7-9	-	TRBJ2-5	TGTGCCAGCAGCCCCACAGGGAATGCTATCCAAGAGACCCAGTACTTC	CASSPTGNAIQETQYF
-	TRBV6-2/TRBV6-3	-	TRBJ1-2	TGTGCCAGCAGTTACTCACCGGCCGGAACCAACTATGGCTACACCTTC	CASSYSPAGTNYGYTF
-	TRBV27	-	TRBJ1-3	TGTGCCAGCAGTTTAAAGTGGGCTTCGGGAAACACCATATATTTT	CASSLKWASGNTIYF
-	TRBV6-4	-	TRBJ1-1	TGTGCCAGCAGTGACTGGCGCAGGGAGGGCACTGAAGCTTTCTTT	CASSDWRREGTEAFF
-	TRBV5-1	-	TRBJ1-2	TGCGCCAGCAGCTTGGGGGGGTATGGCTACACCTTC	CASSLGGYGYTF
-	TRBV7-9	TRBD2	TRBJ2-1	TGTGCCAGCAGCTTTGGACTAGGCTGGGGCACGTACAATGAGCAGTTCTTC	CASSFGLGWGTYNEQFF
-	TRBV5-4	-	TRBJ1-2	TGTGCCAGCAGCTTCTCGGGCAGGAATGGCTACACCTTC	CASSFSGRNGYTF
-	TRBV7-8	-	TRBJ1-3	TGTGCCAGCAGCTTAGGGCTTACAGGGAATGGAAACACCATATATTTT	CASSLGLTGNGNTIYF
-	TRBV18	TRBD2	TRBJ2-1	TGTGCCAGCTCACCACGTGTCGGGGGGGCCCAGGCTGGCGAGCAGTTCTTC	CASSPRVGGAQAGEQFF
-	TRBV9	TRBD1	TRBJ1-6	TGTGCCAGCAGCGGGACAGGGGGCGCAATAGGTTCACCCCTCCACTTT	CASSGTGGAIGSPLHF
-	TRBV19	TRBD1	TRBJ2-7	TGTGCCAGTAGTAGGGACAGCTACGAGCAGTACTTC	CASSRDSYEQYF
-	TRBV5-1	TRBD1	TRBJ1-6	TGCGCCAGCAGGGCCGGGACAGGGCCCGGGAATTCACCCCTCCACTTT	CASRAGTGPGNSPLHF
-	TRBV2	-	TRBJ1-6	TGTGCCAGCAGTGAACAAGGGTGGGGAGGGTCACCCCTCCACTTT	CASSEQGWGGSPLHF
-	TRBV19	-	TRBJ2-5	TGTGCCAGTAGTATAAAAGGGACAGGTGGGCTAGCGGGCCAAGAGACCCAGTACTTC	CASSIKGTGGLAGQETQYF
-	TRBV7-7	-	TRBJ2-1	TGTGCCAGCAGCTTAACCCTCACTAGACCCCCCCATGAGCAGTTCTTC	CASSLTLTRPPHEQFF
-	TRBV30	TRBD1	TRBJ1-1	TGTGCCTGGAGCACCGACAGGGTTGCTTTCTTT	CAWSTDRVAFF
-	TRBV5-1	TRBD1	TRBJ1-3	TGCGCCAGCAGCACGGACGGGACAGTGGGGGACACCATATATTTT	CASSTDGTVGDTIYF
-	TRBV19	-	TRBJ1-2	TGTGCCAGTAGCCAGGCCTCGGCTAACTATGGCTACACCTTC	CASSQASANYGYTF
few	TRBV5-5	-	TRBJ1-1	TGTGCCAGCAGCTTGGGCGGGGAGGTAGCTTTCTTT	CASSLGGEVAFF
-	TRBV29-1	-	TRBJ1-2	TGCAGCGCAGGGCCGGGACGAAGGGGTAACTATGGCTACACCTTC	CSAGPGRRGNYGYTF
-	TRBV21-1	-	TRBJ2-2	TGTGCCAGCAGCAAATCGGAGGGACAGCAGAACACCGGGGAGCTGTTTTTT	CASSKSEGQQNTGELFF
-	TRBV2	-	TRBJ2-3	TGTGCCAGCAGTTACAGACGGACCACAGATACGCAGTATTTT	CASSYRRTTDTQYF
-	TRBV6-5	TRBD1	TRBJ2-1	TGTGCCAGCAAGGGTGAGTCAGGGGGACATGAGCAGTTCTTC	CASKGESGGHEQFF
-	TRBV6-1	TRBD1	TRBJ2-7	TGTGCCAGCAGTGAGAGGAGGGACAGGGGTTGGGACGAGCAGTACTTC	CASSERRDRGWDEQYF
-	TRBV28	TRBD1	TRBJ1-5	TGTGCCAGCAGTGAAACCGGGACAGGGCTTCAGCCCCAGCATTTT	CASSETGTGLQPQHF
-	TRBV18	-	TRBJ2-5	TGTGCCAGCTCACCACCGAGTACCCTGGGAAGGGAGACCCAGTACTTC	CASSPPSTLGRETQYF
-	TRBV12-3/TRBV12-4	-	TRBJ1-6	TGTGCCAGCAGTTTTTCGCCAGGGGCCCCCCTCCACTTT	CASSFSPGAPLHF
-	TRBV5-4	TRBD2	TRBJ2-5	TGTGCCAGCAGCTTGGCCGGTAGCGGGGGTGAGACCCAGTACTTC	CASSLAGSGGETQYF
-	TRBV7-2	-	TRBJ2-3	TGTGCCAGCAGCTTAGTAGCGTGGAGCACAGATACGCAGTATTTT	CASSLVAWSTDTQYF
once	TRBV27	TRBD1	TRBJ1-4	TGTGCCAGCAGTTTATATCGGGGAGGGGGCGCAGAAAAACTGTTTTTT	CASSLYRGGGAEKLFF
-	TRBV18	-	TRBJ1-1	TGTGCCAGCTCACGAGTCTCTAAGACGGACACTGAAGCTTTCTTT	CASSRVSKTDTEAFF
-	TRBV9	TRBD2	TRBJ2-2	TGTGCCAGCAGCGCAGCGCGGACTAGCGGGGTGAACACCGGGGAGCTGTTTTTT	CASSAARTSGVNTGELFF
-	TRBV14	-	TRBJ2-1	TGTGCCAGCAGCCTACAATCATACAATGAGCAGTTCTTC	CASSLQSYNEQFF
-	TRBV5-4	-	TRBJ1-6	TGTGCCAGCAGCTTCGGGGGTTATAATTCACCCCTCCACTTT	CASSFGGYNSPLHF
-	TRBV5-1	-	TRBJ1-1	TGCGCCAGCAGCCAAACTCCACCGAACACTGAAGCTTTCTTT	CASSQTPPNTEAFF
once	TRBV6-5	-	TRBJ1-6	TGTGCCAGCAGCTCCGGGGCGTATAATTCACCCCTCCACTTT	CASSSGAYNSPLHF
once	TRBV5-4	-	TRBJ1-6	TGTGCCAGCAGCTTTGGACGGATAAATTCACCCCTCCACTTT	CASSFGRINSPLHF
-	TRBV5-6	TRBD1	TRBJ1-1	TGTGCCAGCAGCATGATTGGGGGGAGACAGGGGACTGAAGCTTTCTTT	CASSMIGGRQGTEAFF
-	TRBV4-2	-	TRBJ1-4	TGTGCCAGCAGCCAAGCTGGGGGGAAGGGGTCGAGTAATGAAAAACTGTTTTTT	CASSQAGGKGSSNEKLFF
-	TRBV11-2	-	TRBJ1-4	TGTGCCAGCGGACGGGAAGTTAATGAAAAACTGTTTTTT	CASGREVNEKLFF
-	TRBV5-5	-	TRBJ2-3	TGTGCCAGCAGCTCGCAGGTCGGGGATACGCAGTATTTT	CASSSQVGDTQYF
-	TRBV7-3	TRBD2	TRBJ2-1	TGTGCCAGCAGCCCGGGGCTAGCGGGCGTCAATGAGCAGTTCTTC	CASSPGLAGVNEQFF
-	TRBV6-5	-	TRBJ1-1	TGTGCCAGCAGTTACGGAACAGGGCAAAGCACTGAAGCTTTCTTT	CASSYGTGQSTEAFF
-	TRBV6-4	-	TRBJ1-2	TGTGCCAGCAGTGACATCGCGGGGGTCCCTGGCTACACCTTC	CASSDIAGVPGYTF
-	TRBV5-1	-	TRBJ2-1	TGCGCCAGCAGCCCCCCTGTAAGGGGCCCAATATACAATGAGCAGTTCTTC	CASSPPVRGPIYNEQFF
-	TRBV19	-	TRBJ1-4	TGTGCCAGTAGCATTGGGGTGACAACTAATGAAAAACTGTTTTTT	CASSIGVTTNEKLFF
-	TRBV7-2	-	TRBJ1-2	TGTGCCAGCAGCTTTCGAGGGGCCTATGGCTACACCTTC	CASSFRGAYGYTF
-	TRBV7-9	-	TRBJ1-1	TGTGCCAGCAGCCGGGACATGAACACTGAAGCTTTCTTT	CASSRDMNTEAFF
once	TRBV30	-	TRBJ2-1	TGTGCCTGGACCCCCTCCCGACGGGGGTTCTACAATGAGCAGTTCTTC	CAWTPSRRGFYNEQFF
once	TRBV7-9	-	TRBJ2-7	TGTGCCAGCAGCTTGAGGGCACAAGGGGAGCAGTACTTC	CASSLRAQGEQYF
-	TRBV9	-	TRBJ2-2	TGTGCCAGCAGCGTACAGGGGCGGGACACCGGGGAGCTGTTTTTT	CASSVQGRDTGELFF
-	TRBV11-2	TRBD1	TRBJ2-1	TGTGCCAGCAGCTTAAAGGGGGCAGGATACAATGAGCAGTTCTTC	CASSLKGAGYNEQFF
-	TRBV6-5	-	TRBJ1-5	TGTGCCAGCACTTTCGGCGATCAGCCCCAGCATTTT	CASTFGDQPQHF